The clone carrying this TCR beta chain was seen a few times. This entry belongs to a study of blood T cell repertoires in COVID-19. Across the study: Acute and convalescent COVID-19 samples came from the United States, Italy and Spain. Sample material is recorded as cDNA or gDNA derived from T cells, B-cell-depleted T cells, or PBMCs.

The assay was immunoSEQ multiplex PCR, and TCRdb's table has in-frame clones only and misses some. The sample lists some 300,000 clones, about nine tenths occurring once. The CDR3 loop spans 20 amino acids. The V gene end was trimmed by 0 bases and the J gene end by 0 bases; junction bases not matched to a gene: 11. The chain couples TRBV23-1 to TRBJ1-5; 10 bases agree with TRBD1. TRBV23-1 is marked as an open reading frame, function uncertain. The origin of this receptor is a woman in her 30s with COVID-19, enrolled during active disease. The sequenced sample was peripheral blood. The CDR3 DNA sequence: TGCGCCAGCAGTCAATCGACCGACAGGGGGCCTTTGCGTAGCAATCAGCCCCAGCATTTT. Residues: CASSQSTDRGPLRSNQPQHF.